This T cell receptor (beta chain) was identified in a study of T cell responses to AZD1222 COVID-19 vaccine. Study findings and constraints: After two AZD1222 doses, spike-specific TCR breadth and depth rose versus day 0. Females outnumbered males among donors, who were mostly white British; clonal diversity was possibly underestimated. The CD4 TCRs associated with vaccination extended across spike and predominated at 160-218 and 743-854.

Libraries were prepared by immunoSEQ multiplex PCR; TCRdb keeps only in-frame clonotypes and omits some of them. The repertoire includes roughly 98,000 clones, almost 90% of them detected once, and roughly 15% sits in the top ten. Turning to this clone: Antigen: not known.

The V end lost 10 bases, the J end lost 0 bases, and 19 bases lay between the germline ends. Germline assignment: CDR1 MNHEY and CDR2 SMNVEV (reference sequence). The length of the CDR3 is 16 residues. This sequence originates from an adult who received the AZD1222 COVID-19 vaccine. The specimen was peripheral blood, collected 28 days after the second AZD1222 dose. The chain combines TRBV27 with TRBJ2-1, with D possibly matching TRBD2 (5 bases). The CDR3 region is CAIGVGSRSSYNEQFF. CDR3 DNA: TGTGCCATCGGCGTGGGGAGTCGGAGCTCCTACAATGAGCAGTTCTTC.